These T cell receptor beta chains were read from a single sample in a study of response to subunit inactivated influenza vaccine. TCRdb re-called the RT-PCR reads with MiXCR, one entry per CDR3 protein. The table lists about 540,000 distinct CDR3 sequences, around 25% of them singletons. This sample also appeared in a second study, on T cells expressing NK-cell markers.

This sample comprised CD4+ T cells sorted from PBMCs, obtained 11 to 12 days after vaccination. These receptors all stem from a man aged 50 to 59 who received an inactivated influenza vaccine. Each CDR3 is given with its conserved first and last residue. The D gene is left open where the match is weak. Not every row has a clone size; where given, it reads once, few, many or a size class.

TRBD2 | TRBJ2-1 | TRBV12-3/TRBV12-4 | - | CASRSSGGPSNEQFF | TGTGCCAGCAGGAGTAGCGGGGGGCCCTCGAATGAGCAGTTCTTC
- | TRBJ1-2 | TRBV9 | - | CASSGGVNYGYTF | TGTGCCAGCAGCGGAGGGGTTAACTATGGCTACACCTTC
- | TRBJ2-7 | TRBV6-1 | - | CASSPFGNSYEQYF | TGTGCCAGCAGTCCGTTCGGGAACTCCTACGAGCAGTACTTC
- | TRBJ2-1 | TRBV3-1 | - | CASSQAYNEQFF | TGTGCCAGCAGCCAAGCCTACAATGAGCAGTTCTTC
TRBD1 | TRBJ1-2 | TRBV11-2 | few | CASSLEQGAFYGYTF | TGTGCCAGCAGCTTAGAACAGGGGGCGTTCTATGGCTACACCTTC
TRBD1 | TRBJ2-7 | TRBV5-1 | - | CASSLTGAIGEQYF | TGCGCCAGCAGCTTGACAGGGGCCATCGGCGAGCAGTACTTC
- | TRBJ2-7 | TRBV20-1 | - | CSAINRDGGYEQYF | TGCAGTGCTATCAACCGGGACGGAGGCTACGAGCAGTACTTC
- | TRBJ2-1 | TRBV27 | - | CASSLLGGNEQFF | TGTGCCAGCAGTTTATTAGGCGGGAATGAGCAGTTCTTC
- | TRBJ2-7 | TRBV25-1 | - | CASSEYGDIEQYF | TGTGCCAGCAGTGAATACGGGGATATCGAGCAGTACTTC
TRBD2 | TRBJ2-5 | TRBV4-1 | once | CASSGRGLAGETQYF | TGCGCCAGCAGCGGGCGGGGACTAGCCGGAGAGACCCAGTACTTC
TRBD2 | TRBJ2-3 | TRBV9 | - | CASSASGSGTDTQYF | TGTGCCAGCAGCGCTAGCGGGAGTGGGACAGATACGCAGTATTTT
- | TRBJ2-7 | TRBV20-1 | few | CSARRSRTAGSSYEQYF | TGCAGTGCCAGGAGGAGTAGAACCGCAGGGAGCTCCTACGAGCAGTACTTC
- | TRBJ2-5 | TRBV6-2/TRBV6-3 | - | CAATRTYQETQYF | TGTGCCGCCACCAGAACGTACCAAGAGACCCAGTACTTC
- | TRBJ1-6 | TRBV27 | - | CASSRNHGGSPLHF | TGTGCCAGCAGTAGAAATCACGGGGGTTCACCCCTCCACTTT
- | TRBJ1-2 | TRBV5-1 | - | CASSLEDGAGYTF | TGCGCCAGCAGCTTGGAGGACGGAGCGGGCTACACCTTC
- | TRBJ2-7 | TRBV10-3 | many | CAISESDYEQYF | TGTGCCATCAGTGAGTCTGACTACGAGCAGTACTTC
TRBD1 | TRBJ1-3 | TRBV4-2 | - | CASSRSGQGDGTIYF | TGTGCCAGCAGCCGGTCGGGACAGGGGGACGGCACCATATATTTT
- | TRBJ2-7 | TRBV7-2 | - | CASSSDRSPYEQYF | TGTGCCAGCAGTTCGGACCGAAGTCCCTACGAGCAGTACTTC
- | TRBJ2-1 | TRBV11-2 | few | CASSAGSWGANEQFF | TGTGCCAGCAGCGCCGGTTCCTGGGGCGCGAATGAGCAGTTCTTC
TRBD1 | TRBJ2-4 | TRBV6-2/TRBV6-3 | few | CASRLQTGVLDIQYF | TGTGCCAGCAGACTTCAGACAGGGGTTTTGGACATTCAGTACTTC
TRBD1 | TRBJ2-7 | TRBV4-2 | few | CASSQDPAGTGLYEQYF | TGTGCCAGCAGCCAAGATCCAGCCGGGACAGGGCTTTACGAGCAGTACTTC
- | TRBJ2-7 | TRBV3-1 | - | CASSQDLTHTQYF | TGTGCCAGCAGCCAAGATCTTACCCATACACAGTACTTC
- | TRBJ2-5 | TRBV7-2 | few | CASSLYRQETQYF | TGTGCCAGCAGCTTATACAGACAAGAGACCCAGTACTTC
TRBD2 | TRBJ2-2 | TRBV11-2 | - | CASSFIAGGPAGELFF | TGTGCCAGCAGTTTTATAGCGGGGGGGCCCGCCGGGGAGCTGTTTTTT
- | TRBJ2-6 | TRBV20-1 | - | CSARARGANVLTF | TGCAGTGCTAGAGCTCGGGGGGCCAACGTCCTGACTTTC
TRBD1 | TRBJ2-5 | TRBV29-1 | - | CSVEGRTGDGTQYF | TGCAGCGTTGAAGGGAGGACAGGGGATGGGACCCAGTACTTC
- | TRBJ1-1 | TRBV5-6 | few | CASSLSGRTNTEAFF | TGTGCCAGCAGCTTAAGCGGCAGAACAAACACTGAAGCTTTCTTT